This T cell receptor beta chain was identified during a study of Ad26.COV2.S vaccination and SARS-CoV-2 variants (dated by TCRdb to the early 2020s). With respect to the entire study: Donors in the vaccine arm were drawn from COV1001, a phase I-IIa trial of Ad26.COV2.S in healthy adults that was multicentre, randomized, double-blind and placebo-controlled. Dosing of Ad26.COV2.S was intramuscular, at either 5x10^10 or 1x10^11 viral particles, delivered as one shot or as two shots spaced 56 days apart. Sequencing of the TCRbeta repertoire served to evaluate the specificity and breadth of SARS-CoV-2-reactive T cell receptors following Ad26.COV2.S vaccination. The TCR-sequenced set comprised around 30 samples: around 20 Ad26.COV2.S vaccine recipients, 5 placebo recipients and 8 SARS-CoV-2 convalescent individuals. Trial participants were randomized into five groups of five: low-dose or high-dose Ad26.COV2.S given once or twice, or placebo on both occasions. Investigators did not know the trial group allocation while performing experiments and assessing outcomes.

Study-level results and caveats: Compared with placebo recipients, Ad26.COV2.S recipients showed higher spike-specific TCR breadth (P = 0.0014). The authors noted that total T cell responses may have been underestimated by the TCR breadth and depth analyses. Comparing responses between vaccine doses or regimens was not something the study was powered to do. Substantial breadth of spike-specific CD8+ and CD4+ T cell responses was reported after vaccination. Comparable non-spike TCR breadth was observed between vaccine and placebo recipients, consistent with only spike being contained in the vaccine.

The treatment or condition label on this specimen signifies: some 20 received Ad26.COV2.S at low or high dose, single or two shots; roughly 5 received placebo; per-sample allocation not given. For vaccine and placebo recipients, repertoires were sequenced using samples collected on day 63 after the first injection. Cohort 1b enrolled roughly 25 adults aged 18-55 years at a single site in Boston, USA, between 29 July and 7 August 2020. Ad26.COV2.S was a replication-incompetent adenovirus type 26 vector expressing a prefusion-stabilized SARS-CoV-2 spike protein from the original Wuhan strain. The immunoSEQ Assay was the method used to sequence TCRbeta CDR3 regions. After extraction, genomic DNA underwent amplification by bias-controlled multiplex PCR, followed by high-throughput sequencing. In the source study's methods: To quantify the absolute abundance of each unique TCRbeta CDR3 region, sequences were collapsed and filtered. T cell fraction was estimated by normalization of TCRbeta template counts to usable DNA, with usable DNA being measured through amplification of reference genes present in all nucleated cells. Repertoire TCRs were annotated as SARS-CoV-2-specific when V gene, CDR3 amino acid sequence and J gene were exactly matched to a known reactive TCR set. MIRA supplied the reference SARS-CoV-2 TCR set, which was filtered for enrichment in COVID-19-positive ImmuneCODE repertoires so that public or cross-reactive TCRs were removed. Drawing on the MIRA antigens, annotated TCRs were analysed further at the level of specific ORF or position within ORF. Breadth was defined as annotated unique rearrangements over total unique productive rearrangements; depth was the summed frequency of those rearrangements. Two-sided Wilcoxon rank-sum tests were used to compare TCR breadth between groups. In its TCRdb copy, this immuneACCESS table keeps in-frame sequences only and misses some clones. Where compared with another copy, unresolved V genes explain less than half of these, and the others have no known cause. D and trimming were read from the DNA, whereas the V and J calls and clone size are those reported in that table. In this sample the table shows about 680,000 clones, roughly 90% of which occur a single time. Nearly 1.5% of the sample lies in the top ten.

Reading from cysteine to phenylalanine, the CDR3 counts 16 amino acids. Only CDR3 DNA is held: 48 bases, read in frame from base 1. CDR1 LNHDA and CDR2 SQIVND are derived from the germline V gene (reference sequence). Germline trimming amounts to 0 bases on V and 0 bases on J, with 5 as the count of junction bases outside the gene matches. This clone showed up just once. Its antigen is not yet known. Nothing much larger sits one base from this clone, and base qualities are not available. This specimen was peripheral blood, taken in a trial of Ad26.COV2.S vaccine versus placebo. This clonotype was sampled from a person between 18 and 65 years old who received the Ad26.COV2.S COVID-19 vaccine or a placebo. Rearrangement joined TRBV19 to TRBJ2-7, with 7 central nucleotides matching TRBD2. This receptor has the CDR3 CASSIDLGGSSYEQYF. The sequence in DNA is TGTGCCAGTAGTATAGATCTGGGCGGGAGCTCCTACGAGCAGTACTTC.